The rows below give T cell receptor beta chains drawn from one sample of a study of human T cells and chemical hapten exposure. MiXCR was run by TCRdb on the RACE reads, yielding one entry per CDR3 protein. The repertoire has approximately 91,000 distinct CDR3 sequences, around a tenth of them found once; the top ten carry 1.6%. The input for sequencing was whole blood, taken in connection with sensitization to the hapten diphenylcyclopropenone (DPC). The receptors here all came from a man aged 18 to 30 with alopecia areata. Some clones in this sample may be carry-over from other donors' samples. CDR3s include the opening cysteine and the closing phenylalanine or tryptophan. The D gene is left open where the match is weak. Clone size is given for some rows only: seen once, a few or many times, or a class if the clone is expanded.

V	D	J	size	DNA	CDR3
TRBV19	NA	TRBJ2-3	many	TGTGCCAGTAGTATAGTCGGAGAGCCATCCAGCACCACAGATACGCAGTATTTT	CASSIVGEPSSTTDTQYF
TRBV11-2	NA	TRBJ2-1	many	TGTGCCAGCAGCCCCAACAGGGTTGCGTACAATGAGCAGTTCTTC	CASSPNRVAYNEQFF
TRBV4-3	NA	TRBJ2-7	few	TGCGCCAGCAGCCTCGTGGGGGGCGGCTCCTACGAGCAGTACTTC	CASSLVGGGSYEQYF
TRBV6-6	TRBD1	TRBJ1-2	NA	TGTGCCAGCAGGTTGGACAGGGAATTTTACGGCTACACCTTC	CASRLDREFYGYTF
TRBV7-3	TRBD1	TRBJ2-6	many	TGTGCCAGCAGCTTAAGACAGGGGGCCTCCGCCTCTGGGGCCAACGTCCTGACTTTC	CASSLRQGASASGANVLTF
TRBV5-6	NA	TRBJ2-5	NA	TGTGCCAGCAGCTTGGCAAGACGGATACAAGAGACCCAGTACTTC	CASSLARRIQETQYF
TRBV12-3/TRBV12-4	NA	TRBJ1-2	NA	TGTGCCAGCAGTTCTCAGGGATTCGATGGCTACACCTTC	CASSSQGFDGYTF
TRBV27	NA	TRBJ1-2	many	TGTGCCAGCAGTCTGGGGGGGAACTATGGCTACACCTTC	CASSLGGNYGYTF
TRBV6-5	NA	TRBJ2-5	many	TGTGCCAGCAGTTATGGGCGTGAAGAGTGGGGCCCCCAAGAGACCCAGTACTTC	CASSYGREEWGPQETQYF
TRBV6-2/TRBV6-3	NA	TRBJ1-5	many	TGTGCCAGCAGTAACCCTGATCAGCCCCAGCATTTT	CASSNPDQPQHF
TRBV2	NA	TRBJ1-4	many	TGTGCCAGCAGTGATAAGCAGAGGCAATTCGAAAAACTGTTTTTT	CASSDKQRQFEKLFF
TRBV6-5	NA	TRBJ1-1	NA	TGTGCCAGCAGTTACTCGAATCCTCCGGGAGCTTTCTTT	CASSYSNPPGAFF
TRBV7-2	NA	TRBJ2-7	NA	TGTGCCAGCAGCTGGGCATTCGACTACGAGCAGTACTTC	CASSWAFDYEQYF
TRBV7-8	NA	TRBJ1-1	NA	TGTGCCAGCAGTGAGGGTCCCCCCACTGAAGCTTTCTTT	CASSEGPPTEAFF